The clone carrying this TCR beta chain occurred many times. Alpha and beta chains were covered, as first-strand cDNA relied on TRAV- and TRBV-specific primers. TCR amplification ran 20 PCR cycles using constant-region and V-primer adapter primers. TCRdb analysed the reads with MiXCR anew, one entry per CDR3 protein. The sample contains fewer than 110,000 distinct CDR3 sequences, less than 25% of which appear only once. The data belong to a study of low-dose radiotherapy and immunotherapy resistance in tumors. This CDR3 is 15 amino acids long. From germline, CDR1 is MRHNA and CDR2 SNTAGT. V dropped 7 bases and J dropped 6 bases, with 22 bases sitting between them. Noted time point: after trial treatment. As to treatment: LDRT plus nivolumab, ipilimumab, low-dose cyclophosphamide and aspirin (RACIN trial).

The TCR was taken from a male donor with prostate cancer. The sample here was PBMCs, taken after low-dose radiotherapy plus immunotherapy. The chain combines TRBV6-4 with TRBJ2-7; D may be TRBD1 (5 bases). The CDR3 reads CASTCQGSPYCEQYF. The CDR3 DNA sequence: TGTGCCAGCACGTGCCAGGGATCGCCCTACTGCGAGCAGTACTTC.